This TCR beta chain was identified in a study of blood T cell repertoires in COVID-19. Overall study: In each case, the material was cDNA or gDNA derived from T cells, B-cell-depleted T cells, or PBMCs.

There are 17 residues in the CDR3. In the authors' methods: Reference gene primers were amplified, and this amplification served to estimate nucleated cell counts. Using immunoSEQ multiplex PCR, the repertoire was profiled, and TCRdb retains in-frame clones only, with some absent. Clone size and the V and J calls come from that table; the DNA yielded D and trimming. In the table there are approximately 360,000 clones, around nine tenths of which are singletons. Those enrolled, adults aged roughly 18 to 89 years, came from roughly 22 US areas. Clinical history as reported by participants underpinned cohort assignment.

What was sequenced was PBMCs or T cells enriched from blood (not recorded which). This TCR was recovered from a woman between 25 and 40 years old with acute COVID-19. V is TRBV21-1 and J is TRBJ2-1; TRBD1, the D gene given by the table, was not confirmed from the DNA. TRBV21-1 is labeled a pseudogene. The CDR3 spells CASSKGRQVPNGNEQFF. The CDR3 nucleotides read TGTGCCAGCAGCAAAGGAAGACAGGTCCCCAATGGCAATGAGCAGTTCTTC.